What follows are 7 T cell receptor beta chains derived from one specimen sequenced in a study of shared clonotypes between healthy human individuals. The repertoire was sequenced with immunoSEQ multiplex PCR; TCRdb's copy has only in-frame clones and lacks some. Of around 2.5 million clones detected, more than 85% appear once; the ten largest clones hold about 0.34%. The sequenced sample consisted of naive CD4+ T cells from PBMCs. Noted subset: CD45RA+ positively selected. The receptor set was obtained from a man between 18 and 29 years old in good health. Some clones in this sample may be carry-over from other donors' samples.

The genes are TRBV28 and TRBJ2-2; 10 bases are shared with TRBD2. V shed 6 bases and J 2 bases; nucleotides not matched to a gene: 3. Germline loops: CDR1 MDHEN, CDR2 SYDVKM. The CDR3 consists of 15 residues. This chain's CDR3 is CASRLAGANTGELFF. CDR3 nucleotides: TGTGCCAGCAGGCTAGCGGGAGCTAACACCGGGGAGCTGTTTTTT. Combining the CDR3 with reference TRBV28 and TRBJ2-2 gives the whole variable domain DVKVTQSSRYLVKRTGEKVFLECVQDMDHENMFWYRQDPGLGLRLIYFSYDVKMKEKGDIPEGYSVSREKKERFSLILESASTNQTSMYLCASRLAGANTGELFFGEGSRLTVL.

In nucleotides, the CDR3 is TGTGCCAGCAGTTTAACCCACCGGGACAGGGTCGTCCACGAGCAGTACTTC. Translation: CASSLTHRDRVVHEQYF. J is TRBJ2-7 and V is TRBV27; TRBD1 agrees at 9 bases. The CDR3 runs to 17 residues. The germline gives CDR1 MNHEY, CDR2 SMNVEV (reference sequence). After removal of 2 bases from V and 5 bases from J, the junction contained 13 bases not matched to a gene.

This clone has only one observation. The V gene is TRBV30, the J gene TRBJ2-7, with 7 bases that match TRBD2. This CDR3 is 14 amino acids long. Germline CDR1 GTSNPN, CDR2 SVGIG (reference sequence). The V and J ends lost 4 bases and 7 bases, in that order; junction bases with no gene match: 13. The CDR3 sequence: CAWIRGTGGGEQYF. CDR3 DNA: TGTGCCTGGATACGCGGGACGGGGGGAGGAGAGCAGTACTTC.

J is TRBJ2-3 and V is TRBV7-3; unclear D gene. The CDR3 is 15 amino acids. V was shortened by 7 bases and J by 0 bases, with 14 bases between the two germline ends. Per the germline V gene, CDR1 is SGHTA and CDR2 is FQGTGA. The CDR3 DNA reads as TGTGCCAGCACCCCAGGCAGAACTAGCACAGATACGCAGTATTTT. It codes for CASTPGRTSTDTQYF.

This rearrangement joins TRBV18 to TRBJ2-2; D is unclear. The CDR3 extends over 16 amino acids. Germline CDR1 KGHSH, CDR2 LQKENI. V dropped 2 bases and J dropped 1 base, with 11 bases sitting between them. CDR3 nucleotides: TGTGCCAGCTCACCAAGTGCAGGTCAGAACACCGGGGAGCTGTTTTTT. Amino acid sequence: CASSPSAGQNTGELFF.

The chain has TRBV29-1 and TRBJ2-5, with D perhaps TRBD1 (6 bases). V was cut by 2 bases and J by 4 bases, with 11 bases left in between. CDR3 length: 13 amino acids. In germline, CDR1 is SQVTM, CDR2 ANQGSEA. Written as DNA, the CDR3 is TGCAGCGTTGAACTAGGCAGGGGAGAGACCCAGTACTTC. Its protein product is CSVELGRGETQYF.

This rearrangement joins TRBV27 to TRBJ2-5; a possible D gene is TRBD1 (5 bases). The germline CDR1 and CDR2 sequences are MNHEY and SMNVEV (reference sequence). The CDR3 has 14 amino acids. Trimming cost V 5 bases and J 4 bases, with 14 bases left between them. Written as DNA, the CDR3 is TGTGCCAGCAGTCGGCGACAGTGGGGAGAGACCCAGTACTTC. This sequence encodes CASSRRQWGETQYF.